Each of the 8 T cell receptor beta chains below was sequenced from the same sample in a study of blood T cell repertoires in COVID-19. The repertoire was sequenced with immunoSEQ multiplex PCR; TCRdb's copy has only in-frame clones and lacks some. Of about 160,000 clones in the sample, roughly 90% were seen once. Sequencing was carried out using peripheral blood. These receptors all come from an older woman who had recovered from COVID-19.

CDR3 in amino acids: CASSLPQSTDTQYF. Written as DNA, the CDR3 is TGTGCCAGCAGCTTGCCACAGAGCACAGATACGCAGTATTTT. This chain links TRBV7-9 with TRBJ2-3; D is ambiguous. Germline CDR1 SEHNR, CDR2 FQNEAQ (reference sequence). The CDR3 runs to 14 residues. The V end lost 3 bases, the J end lost 0 bases, and 7 bases lay between the germline ends.

The chain couples TRBV24-1 to TRBJ1-2; no clear D. This CDR3 is 13 amino acids long. V shed 1 base and J shed 5 bases, with 7 bases lying between them. CDR1 is KGHDR and CDR2 is SFDVKD in the germline V gene. CDR3 in amino acids: CATSDFRGYGYTF. CDR3 in DNA: TGTGCCACCAGTGATTTCCGGGGATATGGCTACACCTTC.

This rearrangement joins TRBV4-1 to TRBJ2-3, with TRBD2 identical over 11 bases. Germline assignment: CDR1 MGHRA and CDR2 YSYEKL. The V gene end was trimmed by 3 bases and the J gene end by 9 bases; junction bases not matched to a gene: 8. The CDR3 totals 15 residues. Written as DNA, the CDR3 is TGCGCCAGCAGCCAGATACTAGCGGGGGCGGCAACGCAGTATTTT. Its translation: CASSQILAGAATQYF.

The chain joins TRBV9 to TRBJ1-1, with 7 bases identical to TRBD1. V trimming: 4 bases; J trimming: 3 bases; junction bases outside the gene matches: 3. The germline V gene has CDR1 SGDLS and CDR2 YYNGEE. The CDR3 has 13 amino acids. CDR3 coding DNA: TGTGCCAGCAGCAAGGGACAGCACACTGAAGCTTTCTTT. Residues: CASSKGQHTEAFF.

This chain uses TRBV6-5 with TRBJ1-5; D ambiguous. V dropped 7 bases and J dropped 5 bases, with 12 bases sitting between them. The CDR3 spans 13 residues. CDR1 and CDR2 (germline): MNHEY, SVGAGI. CDR3 sequence: CASKREIDQPQHF. CDR3 sequence (DNA): TGTGCCAGCAAAAGGGAGATAGATCAGCCCCAGCATTTT.

The gene calls are TRBV2 and TRBJ1-1; 8 nucleotides align to TRBD1. CDR1 and CDR2 (germline): SNHLY, FYNNEI. The CDR3 totals 14 residues. J gave up 5 bases and V 6 bases, and 8 bases lay outside the gene matches. For the CDR3, the DNA is TGTGCCAGCAGGACCAGGGGGCTGGGTACTGAAGCTTTCTTT. Amino acid sequence: CASRTRGLGTEAFF.

V and J are TRBV28 and TRBJ2-1; D possibly corresponds to TRBD2 (6 bases). Trimming took 8 bases from V and 8 from J, leaving 16 bases between them. The CDR3 has 13 amino acids. Germline V gives CDR1 MDHEN, CDR2 SYDVKM. The CDR3, as DNA: TGTGCCAGCTGTTCGGGATCGGGGGATGAGCAGTTCTTC. Translating it yields CASCSGSGDEQFF.

The chain is built from TRBV19 and TRBJ1-5; 8 positions match TRBD1. The CDR3 is made up of 15 amino acids. Germline assignment: CDR1 LNHDA and CDR2 SQIVND (reference sequence). V dropped 6 bases and J dropped 4; count of bases not matched to a gene: 8. CDR3 DNA: TGTGCCAGTAGATTTGCCGGGACAGGTAATCAGCCCCAGCATTTT. It yields the protein CASRFAGTGNQPQHF.